This T cell receptor (beta chain) was recovered during a study of identical twins. TCRdb re-derived calls from the 5' RACE reads in MiXCR, one entry per CDR3 protein. The sample contains hundreds of thousands of distinct CDR3 sequences, 8% to 9% of which appear only once. Trimming cost V 2 bases and J 0 bases, with 10 bases left between them. CDR3 length: 15 residues. CDR1 and CDR2 (germline): SGHRS, YFSETQ. Another study also made use of these data, one on yellow fever vaccine responses in identical twins.

The clonotype originates from a woman aged 18-29 years in good health. The sample taken for sequencing was PBMCs. This chain uses TRBV5-1 with TRBJ2-3; maybe TRBD2 (6 bases). CDR3 in DNA: TGCGCCAGCAGCTTTAGCGGCGATAGCACAGATACGCAGTATTTT. It yields the protein CASSFSGDSTDTQYF.